This T cell receptor beta chain was retrieved from a study of CD4+ T cells in melanoma. Clones were sequenced by immunoSEQ multiplex PCR, and TCRdb holds only the in-frame ones, with some missing. The sample consists of around 100,000 clones, about 90% of them appearing once. This clone came up once. V was pared by 0 bases and J by 3 bases, with 11 bases of the junction left unmatched. Germline CDR1 reads SGHAT; CDR2 reads FQNNGV. The CDR3 is made up of 17 amino acids. The sequence was obtained from a human donor with melanoma. Sequenced material: peripheral blood. The V and J genes are TRBV11-2 and TRBJ2-7, with 7 bases aligning to TRBD2. CDR3 DNA sequence: TGTGCCAGCAGCTTAGATATTTGGCTAGCGGTAGACTACGAGCAGTACTTC. Translating it yields CASSLDIWLAVDYEQYF. The whole variable domain, remainder taken from reference TRBV11-2 and TRBJ2-7, is EAGVAQSPRYKIIEKRQSVAFWCNPISGHATLYWYQQILGQGPKLLIQFQNNGVVDDSQLPKDRFSAERLKGVDSTLKIQPAKLEDSAVYLCASSLDIWLAVDYEQYFGPGTRLTVT.